A selection of T cell receptor beta chains follows, all from one sample in a study of control samples from healthy donors and cancer patients. Sequencing was performed with immunoSEQ multiplex PCR; in TCRdb, only in-frame clones are kept and a portion is missing. Of some 220,000 clones in the sample, around 94% are singletons; the top ten hold about 1.4%. Specimen: blood. The receptors were sampled from a middle-aged man in good health. Both conserved end residues are part of each CDR3. The D gene is left open where the match is weak. Where a row states a size, it is once, few, many or the class of an expanded clone; other rows omit it.

NA | TRBJ2-5 | TRBV18 | NA | CASSPGEEETQYF
NA | TRBJ1-4 | TRBV7-8 | NA | CASSLREQGPALNEKLFF
NA | TRBJ2-5 | TRBV7-2 | NA | CASSLDVGAETQYF
NA | TRBJ2-3 | TRBV19 | NA | CASSSGQTTDTQYF
TRBD1 | TRBJ1-1 | TRBV5-1 | NA | CASSWRDRGRGATEAFF
TRBD1 | TRBJ2-6 | TRBV18 | NA | CASSPGQFSGANVLTF
TRBD1 | TRBJ1-2 | TRBV7-2 | NA | CASSLYPRQGGGYTF
NA | TRBJ2-5 | TRBV5-1 | NA | CASSLVEGGETQYF
TRBD2 | TRBJ2-1 | TRBV6-4 | NA | CASRPTSGGARDNEQFF
NA | TRBJ1-6 | TRBV28 | NA | CATIRGEGSPLHF
NA | TRBJ2-1 | TRBV7-2 | NA | CASSARQFYNEQFF
TRBD2 | TRBJ2-5 | TRBV19 | once | CASTPVGREGETQYF
TRBD2 | TRBJ2-2 | TRBV2 | once | CASNWEGPDTGELFF
NA | TRBJ1-6 | TRBV2 | NA | CASIPEVNSPLHF
NA | TRBJ1-2 | TRBV6-5 | NA | CASSLGGNYGYTF
TRBD2 | TRBJ2-3 | TRBV5-1 | NA | CASSTKTGTSGADTQYF
NA | TRBJ2-2 | TRBV24-1 | NA | CATSAVTGELFF
NA | TRBJ1-5 | TRBV11-2 | NA | CASSRDGSSNQPQHF
NA | TRBJ1-1 | TRBV3-1/TRBV3-2 | NA | CASSQTGWTEAFF
NA | TRBJ1-1 | TRBV28 | NA | CASSLSSKPNTEAFF
TRBD1 | TRBJ1-3 | TRBV29-1 | NA | CSVARQGAGNTIYF
TRBD2 | TRBJ2-5 | TRBV4-2 | NA | CASSQVGEGTQETQYF
NA | TRBJ1-1 | TRBV15 | NA | CATSRDRVGGTPEDTEAFF
NA | TRBJ1-1 | TRBV7-9 | few | CASSLEGMNTEAFF
TRBD2 | TRBJ2-7 | TRBV4-1 | few | CASRPGLAGGLKIYEQYF
NA | TRBJ1-2 | TRBV9 | NA | CASSPSLSFSYGYTF
TRBD1 | TRBJ2-3 | TRBV5-1 | NA | CASSWGTGIPTDTQYF